The 28 T cell receptor beta chains below all came from one sample that was sequenced in a study of shared clonotypes between healthy human individuals. Here immunoSEQ multiplex PCR was the method, and the copy in TCRdb shows in-frame clones only, minus some. The table lists about a million clones, roughly 72% of them singletons. Sequencing input: memory CD4+ T cells sorted from blood. The subset is: CD45RA-negative fraction. The origin of the receptors is a man between 18 and 35 years old in good health.

This clone was observed a few times. With a much larger clone just one base away, this may be a read error. The same CDR3 also results from other DNA sequences found in this sample. This chain uses TRBV30 with TRBJ1-1; 11 positions agree with TRBD1. This CDR3 is built from 12 residues. Germline CDR1 is GTSNPN and CDR2 is SVGIG (reference sequence). V dropped 1 base and J dropped 8; count of bases not matched to a gene: 0. CDR3 in amino acids: CAWSGDRGEAFF. As DNA, the CDR3 is TGTGCCTGGAGTGGGGACAGGGGGGAAGCTTTCTTT.

The chain has TRBV10-1 and TRBJ1-5; unclear D gene. Trimming stripped 2 bases from V and 5 bases from J, with 10 bases between. The CDR3 has 14 amino acids. CDR1 is WNHNN, CDR2 SYGVQD, per germline (reference sequence). CDR3: CASSEGRPDQPQHF. The CDR3 DNA sequence: TGCGCCAGCAGTGAGGGACGGCCGGATCAGCCCCAGCATTTT.

The chain couples TRBV19 to TRBJ1-2; unclear D gene. Germline CDR1 reads LNHDA; CDR2 reads SQIVND (reference sequence). Trimming removed 3 bases at V and 4 bases at J, with 3 bases between. The CDR3 is made up of 11 amino acids. CDR3: CASSIRYGYTF. The DNA for the CDR3 is TGTGCCAGTAGTATCCGCTATGGCTACACCTTC.

V and J are TRBV18 and TRBJ1-1; 7 bases are shared with TRBD1. CDR3 size: 15 residues. After removal of 1 base from V and 3 bases from J, the junction contained 5 bases not matched to a gene. Germline CDR1 and CDR2: KGHSH and LQKENI. CDR3 in DNA: TGTGCCAGCTCACCACGTCAGGGGGATGACACTGAAGCTTTCTTT. Its protein is CASSPRQGDDTEAFF.

The rearrangement uses TRBV5-1 and TRBJ2-3; D remains ambiguous. This CDR3 has 14 amino acids. CDR1 and CDR2 (germline): SGHRS, YFSETQ. The ends were cut back, 4 bases at V and 1 base at J, with 10 bases in the middle. This chain's CDR3 is CASSQDPGTDTQYF. The CDR3 DNA is TGCGCCAGCAGCCAGGATCCCGGCACAGATACGCAGTATTTT.

The chain couples TRBV9 to TRBJ2-3, with 12 bases aligning to TRBD2. Germline V gene lookup returns CDR1 SGDLS and CDR2 YYNGEE. This CDR3 region has 18 residues. V gave up 4 bases and J gave up 4 bases; unmatched junction bases: 13. CDR3 sequence (DNA): TGTGCCAGCAGCATAAGGACTAGCGGGATAGCAAGACCAGATACGCAGTATTTT. It specifies CASSIRTSGIARPDTQYF.

The genes are TRBV4-1 and TRBJ2-5; 14 bases line up with TRBD2. This CDR3 region has 16 residues. CDR1 is MGHRA and CDR2 is YSYEKL in the germline V gene. Trimming removed 4 bases from V and 2 bases from J; junction bases left unmatched: 3. CDR3 in amino acids: CASSPWTSGGQETQYF. CDR3 in DNA: TGCGCCAGCAGCCCCTGGACTAGCGGGGGGCAAGAGACCCAGTACTTC.

This clone was seen ten or more times. The rearrangement joins TRBV4-3 to TRBJ2-1; 7 bases map to TRBD2. The V segment lost 1 base and the J segment 0 bases; nucleotides outside the gene matches: 3. The V gene's germline CDR1 is LGHNA and CDR2 YSLEER. CDR3 length: 16 amino acids. The CDR3 reads CASSQGGGSSYNEQFF. The CDR3 DNA reads TGCGCCAGCAGCCAAGGGGGCGGGAGCTCCTACAATGAGCAGTTCTTC.

V usage is TRBV14 and J usage is TRBJ1-1; D might be TRBD1 (5 bases). Trimming cost V 1 base and J 11 bases, with 14 bases left between them. CDR3 length equals 13 residues. The germline gives CDR1 SGHDN, CDR2 FVKESK. CDR3 amino acids: CASSQGGTYGAFF. In DNA form, the CDR3 reads TGTGCCAGCAGCCAAGGGGGGACTTACGGGGCTTTCTTT.

The chain employs TRBV18 and TRBJ1-5; no reliable D call. Trimming pared 1 base from V and 5 bases from J, leaving 12 bases between. The CDR3 contains 15 residues. Looked up from germline, CDR1 is KGHSH and CDR2 is LQKENI. DNA of the CDR3: TGTGCCAGCTCACCACGGCCCCAGGCTGATCAGCCCCAGCATTTT. It specifies CASSPRPQADQPQHF.

The chain couples TRBV5-1 to TRBJ1-2, with D tentatively TRBD1 (6 bases). The CDR3 has 15 residues. Germline CDR1 reads SGHRS; CDR2 reads YFSETQ. V lost 1 base and J lost 5, with 15 bases in between. The CDR3, as DNA: TGCGCCAGCAGCTTGACGTTAGGTACAGGGTATGGCTACACCTTC. Its protein product is CASSLTLGTGYGYTF.

The CDR3 reads CASSQVSQAAMDTQYF. The CDR3 region has the DNA TGTGCCAGCAGCCAAGTCTCGCAGGCGGCGATGGACACGCAGTATTTT. The gene calls are TRBV4-2 and TRBJ2-3, with unresolved D. Germline V gene sequence: CDR1 LGHNA, CDR2 YNFKEQ. V lost 1 base to trimming and J lost 9 bases, with 20 bases between them. The CDR3 runs 16 residues.

Only one count was recorded for this clone. The V and J genes are TRBV11-1 and TRBJ2-7; 7 bases map to TRBD1. CDR1 and CDR2 from the germline V gene are SGHAT and FQDESV (reference sequence). CDR3 length equals 13 residues. V lost 5 bases, J lost 3 bases, and 4 bases stayed unmatched. The CDR3 nucleotides read TGTGCCAGCAGCGTAAACAGGGGCTACGAGCAGTACTTC. This codes for CASSVNRGYEQYF.

The V call is TRBV13, the J call TRBJ2-3; perhaps TRBD2 as D (6 bases). The CDR3 sequence is 16 residues long. The ends were cut back, 3 bases at V and 6 bases at J, with 19 bases in the middle. CDR1 PRHDT and CDR2 FYEKMQ come from the germline V gene (reference sequence). The CDR3 region is CASSFSTSSAADTQYF. The CDR3 nucleotides are TGTGCCAGCAGCTTTTCCACTAGCAGCGCTGCGGATACGCAGTATTTT.

V usage is TRBV18 and J usage is TRBJ2-7, with D maybe TRBD2 (5 bases). The length of the CDR3 is 16 residues. Trimming shortened V by 3 bases and J by 2 bases, and 17 bases separated the two germline ends. Germline V gene sequence: CDR1 KGHSH, CDR2 LQKENI. The CDR3 DNA reads TGTGCCAGCTCACCCACGGGATCTGCCCAACCCTACGAGCAGTACTTC. It codes for CASSPTGSAQPYEQYF.

The genes are TRBV18 and TRBJ1-1; 8 bases are shared with TRBD1. The germline gives CDR1 KGHSH, CDR2 LQKENI. The CDR3 loop spans 15 amino acids. V was pared by 2 bases and J by 1 base, with 3 bases of the junction left unmatched. The CDR3 bases are TGTGCCAGCTCACCAGGACAGGGCGGGAACACTGAAGCTTTCTTT. Protein sequence: CASSPGQGGNTEAFF.

This clone was observed at least ten times. At the DNA level, this CDR3 is encoded by other sequences in the same sample as well. This rearrangement joins TRBV10-1 to TRBJ2-7; a possible D gene is TRBD1 (5 bases). This CDR3 has 13 residues. The V gene lost 3 bases and the J gene lost 1 base, with 7 bases spanning the gap. Looked up from germline, CDR1 is WNHNN and CDR2 is SYGVQD (reference sequence). CDR3 nucleotides: TGCGCCAGCAGTGAATCAGGGTCCTACGAGCAGTACTTC. It specifies CASSESGSYEQYF.

The chain has TRBV27 and TRBJ1-6; 9 nucleotides line up with TRBD1. The CDR3 consists of 16 residues. Germline CDR1 is MNHEY and CDR2 is SMNVEV (reference sequence). The J segment lost 9 bases and the V segment lost 2 bases, leaving 8 bases of the junction unmatched. Here the CDR3 DNA reads TGTGCCAGCAGTTTAACCCGGACAGGGGCTGGTTCACCCCTCCACTTT. Its translation: CASSLTRTGAGSPLHF.

This sequence joins TRBV10-1 and TRBJ2-1, with 8 bases lining up with TRBD1. The CDR3 runs to 16 residues. The junction had 3 bases not matched to a gene; V was cut back by 0 bases and J by 2 bases. Germline V gene sequence: CDR1 WNHNN, CDR2 SYGVQD (reference sequence). The CDR3 DNA follows: TGCGCCAGCAGTGAGTCTGACAGGGGAGCCTACAATGAGCAGTTCTTC. It translates to CASSESDRGAYNEQFF.

The chain uses TRBV10-3 and TRBJ1-1; D may be TRBD1 (5 bases). Germline-derived CDR1 and CDR2 are ENHRY and SYGVKD. Trimming removed 11 bases at V and 0 bases at J, with 13 bases between. This CDR3 region has 13 residues. CDR3 sequence reads: CASREGMNTEAFF. The CDR3 nucleotides read TGTGCCTCGCGGGAGGGGATGAACACTGAAGCTTTCTTT.

This clone was counted a single time. The CDR3 coding sequence is TGTGCCAGCAGTAGAGGGGGAGGCGAGCAGTACTTC. Its translation: CASSRGGGEQYF. This chain connects TRBV6-6 to TRBJ2-7, with D possibly called TRBD1 or TRBD2 (6 bases each). CDR1 is MNHNY and CDR2 is SVGAGI in the germline V gene (reference sequence). This CDR3 contains 12 residues. Trimming stripped 5 bases from V and 6 bases from J, with 11 bases between.

The rearrangement joins TRBV6-1 to TRBJ1-2, with a tentative D call TRBD1 (6 bases). The CDR3 runs 15 residues. In germline, CDR1 is MNHNS, CDR2 SASEGT. Trimming removed 2 bases from V and 2 bases from J, with 12 bases in between. The CDR3 nucleotides read TGTGCCAGCAGTGAAAGGGGGAATTCGAACTATGGCTACACCTTC. This translates into CASSERGNSNYGYTF.

This clone was detected many times. The rearrangement joins TRBV2 to TRBJ2-3; 12 nucleotides match TRBD2. The CDR3 is made up of 14 amino acids. The ends lost 3 bases at V and 6 bases at J; junction bases unmatched: 1. CDR1 SNHLY and CDR2 FYNNEI come from the germline V gene. This CDR3 is CASSDGLAGDTQYF. The CDR3, as DNA: TGTGCCAGCAGTGACGGACTAGCGGGGGATACGCAGTATTTT.

The chain has TRBV4-1 and TRBJ1-1; tentative D call: TRBD1 (5 bases). V was pared by 0 bases and J by 6 bases, with 14 bases between. The V gene's germline CDR1 is MGHRA and CDR2 YSYEKL. The CDR3 contains 15 residues. CDR3 amino acids: CASSQDRPGSSEAFF. The CDR3 bases are TGCGCCAGCAGCCAAGATCGGCCAGGGAGCTCTGAAGCTTTCTTT.

This chain links TRBV4-1 with TRBJ2-1; 7 nucleotides align to TRBD1. The V segment lost 1 base and the J segment 4 bases; nucleotides outside the gene matches: 4. The germline gives CDR1 MGHRA, CDR2 YSYEKL. The CDR3 has 15 residues. CDR3 sequence (DNA): TGCGCCAGCAGCCAAGCCGGACAGGCTTACAATGAGCAGTTCTTC. It codes for CASSQAGQAYNEQFF.

In its sample, this clone was seen once. The chain joins TRBV6-1 to TRBJ2-7; 9 bases agree with TRBD1. Judging by the DNA end, TRBJ2-5 fits better; the J call may be wrong. The CDR3 covers 14 residues. Germline V gene sequence: CDR1 MNHNS, CDR2 SASEGT. CDR3 sequence: CASRVGQGFPTQYF. The CDR3 coding sequence is TGTGCCAGCAGGGTCGGACAGGGGTTTCCGACCCAGTACTTC.

The chain is built from TRBV7-8 and TRBJ2-7; D gene ambiguous. The CDR3 runs to 11 residues. In germline, CDR1 is SGHVS, CDR2 FQNEAQ. Trimming stripped 4 bases from V and 3 bases from J, with 4 bases between. CDR3 amino acids: CASSSYYEQYF. In DNA form, the CDR3 reads TGTGCCAGCAGCTCGTACTACGAGCAGTACTTC.

V and J are TRBV7-2 and TRBJ2-5; 7 nucleotides align to TRBD1. V lost 1 base and J lost 4; bases outside the gene matches: 6. Germline V CDR1 and CDR2: SGHTA, FQGNSA. The CDR3 totals 15 residues. The CDR3 sequence: CASSLGQGERETQYF. CDR3 coding DNA: TGTGCCAGCAGCTTAGGCCAGGGGGAGCGAGAGACCCAGTACTTC.